This TCR beta chain was sequenced in a study of identical twins. General study points: Not following the same donors, the study drew its conclusions from cross-sectional statistical analysis.

The CDR3 runs to 14 residues. Trimming cost V 0 bases and J 4 bases, with 9 bases left between them. The V gene's germline CDR1 is SGHDN and CDR2 FVKESK. This clonotype was picked up a small number of times. The antigen remains undetermined. MiXCR, run by TCRdb on the 5' RACE reads, gives a single entry per CDR3 protein. The profile shows hundreds of thousands of distinct CDR3 sequences, 21% of them singletons. The data also belong to a second study, concerning T cells expressing NK-cell markers.

The sequencing sample was made of PBMCs. This TCR was recovered from a woman younger than 35 in good health. The chain uses TRBV14 and TRBJ2-5; D remains unclear. CDR3 in amino acids: CASSQDLFLETQYF. DNA of the CDR3: TGTGCCAGCAGCCAAGATTTGTTTTTAGAGACCCAGTACTTC.